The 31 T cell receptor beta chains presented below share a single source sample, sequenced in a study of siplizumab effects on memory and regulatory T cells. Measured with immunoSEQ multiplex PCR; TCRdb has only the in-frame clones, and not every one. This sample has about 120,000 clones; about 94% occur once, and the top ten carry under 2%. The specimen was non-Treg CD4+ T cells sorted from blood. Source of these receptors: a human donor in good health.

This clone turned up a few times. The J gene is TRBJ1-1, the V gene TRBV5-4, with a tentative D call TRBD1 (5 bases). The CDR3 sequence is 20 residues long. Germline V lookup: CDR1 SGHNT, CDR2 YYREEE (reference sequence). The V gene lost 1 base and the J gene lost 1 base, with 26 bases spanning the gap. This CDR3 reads CASSLLRFGTVDSRNTEAFF. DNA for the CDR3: TGTGCCAGCAGCTTGTTGAGGTTCGGTACCGTTGACAGCCGGAACACTGAAGCTTTCTTT.

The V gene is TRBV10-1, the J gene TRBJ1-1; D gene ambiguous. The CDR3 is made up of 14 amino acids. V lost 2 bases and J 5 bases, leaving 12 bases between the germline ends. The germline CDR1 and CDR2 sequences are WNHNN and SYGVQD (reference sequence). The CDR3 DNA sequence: TGCGCCAGCAGTGAGAAAAAGGGAAAAACTGAAGCTTTCTTT. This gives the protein CASSEKKGKTEAFF.

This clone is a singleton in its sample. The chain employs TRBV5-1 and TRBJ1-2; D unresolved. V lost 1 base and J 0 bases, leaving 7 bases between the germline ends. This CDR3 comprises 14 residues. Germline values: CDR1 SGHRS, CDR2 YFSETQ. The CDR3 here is CASSLPLANYGYTF. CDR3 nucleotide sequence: TGCGCCAGCAGCTTGCCCCTGGCTAACTATGGCTACACCTTC.

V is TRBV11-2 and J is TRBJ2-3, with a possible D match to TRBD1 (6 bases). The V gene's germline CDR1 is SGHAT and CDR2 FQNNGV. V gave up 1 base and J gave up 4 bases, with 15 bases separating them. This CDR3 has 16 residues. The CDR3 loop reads CASSLALRGTPDTQYF. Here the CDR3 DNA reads TGTGCCAGCAGCTTAGCCCTCAGGGGCACGCCAGATACGCAGTATTTT. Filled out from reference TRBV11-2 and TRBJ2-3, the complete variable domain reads EAGVAQSPRYKIIEKRQSVAFWCNPISGHATLYWYQQILGQGPKLLIQFQNNGVVDDSQLPKDRFSAERLKGVDSTLKIQPAKLEDSAVYLCASSLALRGTPDTQYFGPGTRLTVL.

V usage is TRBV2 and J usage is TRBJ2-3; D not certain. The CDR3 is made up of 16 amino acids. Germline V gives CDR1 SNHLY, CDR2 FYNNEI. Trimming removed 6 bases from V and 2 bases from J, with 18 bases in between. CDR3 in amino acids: CASRPPGLKDTDTQYF. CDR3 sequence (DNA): TGTGCCAGCAGACCCCCGGGCCTCAAAGACACAGATACGCAGTATTTT.

CDR3 region: CASSSAPSEAFF. CDR3 DNA sequence: TGTGCCAGCAGCTCGGCACCGTCTGAAGCTTTCTTT. The genes are TRBV11-2 and TRBJ1-1; D unclear. The germline V gene has CDR1 SGHAT and CDR2 FQNNGV. This CDR3 comprises 12 residues. Trimming took 4 bases from V and 6 from J, leaving 9 bases between them.

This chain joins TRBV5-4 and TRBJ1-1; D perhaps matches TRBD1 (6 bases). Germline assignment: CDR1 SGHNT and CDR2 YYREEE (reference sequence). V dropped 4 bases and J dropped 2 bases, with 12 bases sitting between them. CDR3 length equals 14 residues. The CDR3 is CASSPRTENTEAFF. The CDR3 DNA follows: TGTGCCAGCAGCCCCCGGACAGAAAACACTGAAGCTTTCTTT.

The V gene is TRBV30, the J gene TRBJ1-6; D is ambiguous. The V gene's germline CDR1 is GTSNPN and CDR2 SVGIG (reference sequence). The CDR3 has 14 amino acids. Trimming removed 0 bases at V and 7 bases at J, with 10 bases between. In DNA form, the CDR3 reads TGTGCCTGGAGTGTAGTGGGGAAGAATTCACCCCTCCACTTT. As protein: CAWSVVGKNSPLHF.

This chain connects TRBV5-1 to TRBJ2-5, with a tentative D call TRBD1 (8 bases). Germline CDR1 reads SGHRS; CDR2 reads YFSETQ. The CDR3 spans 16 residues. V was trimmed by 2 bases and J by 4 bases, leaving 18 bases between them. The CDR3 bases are TGCGCCAGCAGCTTACGTTCCACAGGGGGGGGAGAGACCCAGTACTTC. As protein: CASSLRSTGGGETQYF.

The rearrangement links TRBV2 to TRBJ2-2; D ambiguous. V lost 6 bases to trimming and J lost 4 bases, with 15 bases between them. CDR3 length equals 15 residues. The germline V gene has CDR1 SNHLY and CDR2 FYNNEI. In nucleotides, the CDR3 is TGTGCCAGCAGAAGGACGGTGCAAGTCACCGGGGAGCTGTTTTTT. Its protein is CASRRTVQVTGELFF.

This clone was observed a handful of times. The CDR3 DNA follows: TGTGCCAGCAGCTTAGTCCACTCTAGCGGGGGGCGCCGATACAATGAGCAGTTCTTC. It translates to CASSLVHSSGGRRYNEQFF. The chain has TRBV7-2 and TRBJ2-1, with TRBD2 identical over 11 bases. Germline V gene lookup returns CDR1 SGHTA and CDR2 FQGNSA. Trimming cost V 1 base and J 4 bases; bases outside gene matches: 12. The CDR3 contains 19 residues. The whole variable domain, filled in from reference TRBV7-2 and TRBJ2-1, reads GAGVSQSPSNKVTEKGKDVELRCDPISGHTALYWYRQSLGQGLEFLIYFQGNSAPDKSGLPSDRFSAERTGGSVSTLTIQRTQQEDSAVYLCASSLVHSSGGRRYNEQFFGPGTRLTVL.

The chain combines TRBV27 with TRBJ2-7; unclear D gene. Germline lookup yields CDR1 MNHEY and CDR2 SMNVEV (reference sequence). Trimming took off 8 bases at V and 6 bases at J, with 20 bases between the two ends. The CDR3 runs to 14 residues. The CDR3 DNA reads TGTGCCAGCTTTAGTTACGTGGGTTCGACCGAGCAGTACTTC. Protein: CASFSYVGSTEQYF.

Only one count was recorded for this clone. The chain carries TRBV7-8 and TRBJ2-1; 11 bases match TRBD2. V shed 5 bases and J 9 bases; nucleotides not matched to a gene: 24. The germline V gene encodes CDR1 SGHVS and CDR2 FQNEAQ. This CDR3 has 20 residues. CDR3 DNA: TGTGCCAGCAGCCTCCCCCGTCGTTTACTAGCGGGAGAGTCCGGTGGTGAGCAGTTCTTC. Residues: CASSLPRRLLAGESGGEQFF.

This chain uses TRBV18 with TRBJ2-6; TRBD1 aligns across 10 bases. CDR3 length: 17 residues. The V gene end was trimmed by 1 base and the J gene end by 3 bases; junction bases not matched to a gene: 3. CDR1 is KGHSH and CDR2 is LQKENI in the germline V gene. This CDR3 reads CASSPRQGANGANVLTF. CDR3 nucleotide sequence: TGTGCCAGCTCACCACGACAGGGGGCGAATGGGGCCAACGTCCTGACTTTC.

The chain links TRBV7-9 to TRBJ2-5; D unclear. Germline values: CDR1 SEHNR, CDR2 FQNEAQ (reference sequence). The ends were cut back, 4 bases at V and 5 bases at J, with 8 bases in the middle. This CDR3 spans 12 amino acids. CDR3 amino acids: CASSYVRETQYF. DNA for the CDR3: TGTGCCAGCAGCTACGTCAGGGAGACCCAGTACTTC.

CDR3 bases: TGTGCCAGCAGCGCGACCGGGGCCGGGGGGACCCAGTACTTC. Translation: CASSATGAGGTQYF. The chain joins TRBV2 to TRBJ2-5; TRBD2 might be the D (6 bases). This CDR3 contains 14 residues. Trimming shortened V by 6 bases and J by 7 bases, and 18 bases separated the two germline ends. CDR1 is SNHLY and CDR2 is FYNNEI in the germline V gene. The full variable domain, rest sourced from reference TRBV2 and TRBJ2-5, is EPEVTQTPSHQVTQMGQEVILRCVPISNHLYFYWYRQILGQKVEFLVSFYNNEISEKSEIFDDQFSVERPDGSNFTLKIRSTKLEDSAMYFCASSATGAGGTQYFGPGTRLLVL.

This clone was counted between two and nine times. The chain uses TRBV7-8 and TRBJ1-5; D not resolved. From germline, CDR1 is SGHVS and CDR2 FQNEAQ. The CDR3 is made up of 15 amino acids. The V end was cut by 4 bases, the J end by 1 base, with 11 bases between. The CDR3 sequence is CASSYNRLSNQPQHF. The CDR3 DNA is TGTGCCAGCAGCTATAACAGACTGAGCAATCAGCCCCAGCATTTT. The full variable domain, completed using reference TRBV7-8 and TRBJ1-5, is GAGVSQSPRYKVAKRGQDVALRCDPISGHVSLFWYQQALGQGPEFLTYFQNEAQLDKSGLPSDRFFAERPEGSVSTLKIQRTQQEDSAVYLCASSYNRLSNQPQHFGDGTRLSIL.

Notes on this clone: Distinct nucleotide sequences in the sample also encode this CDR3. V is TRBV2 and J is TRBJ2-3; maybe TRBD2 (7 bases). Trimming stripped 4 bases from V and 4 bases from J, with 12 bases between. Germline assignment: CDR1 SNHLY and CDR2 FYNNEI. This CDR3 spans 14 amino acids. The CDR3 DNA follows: TGTGCCAGCAGTGGGGGGGGCCCCCCAGATACGCAGTATTTT. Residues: CASSGGGPPDTQYF.

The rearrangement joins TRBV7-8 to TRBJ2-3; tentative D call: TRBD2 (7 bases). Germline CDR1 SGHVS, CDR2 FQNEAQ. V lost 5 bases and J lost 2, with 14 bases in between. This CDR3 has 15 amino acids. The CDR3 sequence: CASSPRGRDTDTQYF. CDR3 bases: TGTGCCAGCAGCCCGCGGGGGCGCGACACAGATACGCAGTATTTT.

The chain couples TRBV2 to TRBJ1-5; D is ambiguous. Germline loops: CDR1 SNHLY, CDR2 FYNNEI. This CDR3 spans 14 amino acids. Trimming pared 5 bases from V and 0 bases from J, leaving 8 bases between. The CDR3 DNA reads TGTGCCAGCAGTCTCGAAAATAGCAATCAGCCCCAGCATTTT. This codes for CASSLENSNQPQHF.

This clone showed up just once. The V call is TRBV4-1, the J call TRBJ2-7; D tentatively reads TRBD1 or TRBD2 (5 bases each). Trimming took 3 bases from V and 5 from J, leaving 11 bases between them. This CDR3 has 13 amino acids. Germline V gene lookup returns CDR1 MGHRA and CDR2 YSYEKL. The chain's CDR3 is CASSQGDRNEQYF. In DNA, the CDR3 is TGCGCCAGCAGCCAGGGGGATAGGAACGAGCAGTACTTC.

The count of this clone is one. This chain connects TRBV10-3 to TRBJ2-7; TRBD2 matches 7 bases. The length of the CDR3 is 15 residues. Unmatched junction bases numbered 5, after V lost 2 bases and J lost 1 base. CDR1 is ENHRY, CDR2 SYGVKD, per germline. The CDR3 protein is CAISEMASGSYEQYF. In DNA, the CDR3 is TGTGCCATCAGTGAGATGGCTAGCGGATCCTACGAGCAGTACTTC.

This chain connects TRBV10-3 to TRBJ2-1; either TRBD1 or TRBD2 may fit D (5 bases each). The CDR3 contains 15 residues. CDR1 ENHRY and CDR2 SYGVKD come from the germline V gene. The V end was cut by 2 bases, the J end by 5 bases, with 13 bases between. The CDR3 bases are TGTGCCATCAGTGAGCGGGACCCCGCTAACAATGAGCAGTTCTTC. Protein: CAISERDPANNEQFF.

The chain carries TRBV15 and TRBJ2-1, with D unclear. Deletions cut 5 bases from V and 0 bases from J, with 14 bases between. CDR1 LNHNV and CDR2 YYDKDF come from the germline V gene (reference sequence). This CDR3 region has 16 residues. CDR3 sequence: CATSLVRVSSYNEQFF. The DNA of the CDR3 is TGTGCCACCAGCCTGGTACGGGTAAGCTCCTACAATGAGCAGTTCTTC. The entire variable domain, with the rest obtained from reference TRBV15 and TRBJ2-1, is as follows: DAMVIQNPRYQVTQFGKPVTLSCSQTLNHNVMYWYQQKSSQAPKLLFHYYDKDFNNEADTPDNFQSRRPNTSFCFLDIRSPGLGDTAMYLCATSLVRVSSYNEQFFGPGTRLTVL.

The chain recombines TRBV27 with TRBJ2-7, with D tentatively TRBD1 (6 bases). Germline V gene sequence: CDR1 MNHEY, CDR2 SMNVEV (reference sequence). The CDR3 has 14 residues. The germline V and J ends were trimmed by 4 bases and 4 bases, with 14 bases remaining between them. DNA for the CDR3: TGTGCCAGCAGTTGGGGGCAGGGTGGATACGAGCAGTACTTC. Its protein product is CASSWGQGGYEQYF.

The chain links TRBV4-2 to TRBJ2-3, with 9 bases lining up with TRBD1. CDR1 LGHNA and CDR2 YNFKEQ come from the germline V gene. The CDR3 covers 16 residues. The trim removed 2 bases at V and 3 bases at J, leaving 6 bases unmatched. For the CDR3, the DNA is TGTGCCAGCAGCCAACCCCCGGGACAGGGAACAGATACGCAGTATTTT. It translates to CASSQPPGQGTDTQYF.

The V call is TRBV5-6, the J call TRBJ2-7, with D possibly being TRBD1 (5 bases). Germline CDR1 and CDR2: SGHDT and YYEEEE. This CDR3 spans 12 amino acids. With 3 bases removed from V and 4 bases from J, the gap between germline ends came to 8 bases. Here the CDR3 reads CASSSAGYEQYF. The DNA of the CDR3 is TGTGCCAGCAGCTCAGCAGGGTACGAGCAGTACTTC.

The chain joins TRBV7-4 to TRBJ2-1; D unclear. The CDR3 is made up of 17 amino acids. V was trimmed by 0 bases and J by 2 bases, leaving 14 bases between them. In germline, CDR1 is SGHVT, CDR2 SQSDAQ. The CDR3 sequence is CASSLADGFGAYNEQFF. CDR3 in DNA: TGTGCCAGCAGCTTAGCGGACGGGTTTGGGGCCTACAATGAGCAGTTCTTC.

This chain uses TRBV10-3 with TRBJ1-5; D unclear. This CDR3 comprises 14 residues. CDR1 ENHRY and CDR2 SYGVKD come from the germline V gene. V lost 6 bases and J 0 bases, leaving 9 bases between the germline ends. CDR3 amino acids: CAIRSEYSNQPQHF. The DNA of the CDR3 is TGTGCCATCAGGTCAGAGTATAGCAATCAGCCCCAGCATTTT.

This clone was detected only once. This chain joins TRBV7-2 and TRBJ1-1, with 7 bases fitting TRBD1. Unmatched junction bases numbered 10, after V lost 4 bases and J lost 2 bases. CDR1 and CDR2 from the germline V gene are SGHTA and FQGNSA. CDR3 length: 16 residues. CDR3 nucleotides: TGTGCCAGCAGCTCCGACAGGGTTCGTTTAAACACTGAAGCTTTCTTT. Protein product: CASSSDRVRLNTEAFF.

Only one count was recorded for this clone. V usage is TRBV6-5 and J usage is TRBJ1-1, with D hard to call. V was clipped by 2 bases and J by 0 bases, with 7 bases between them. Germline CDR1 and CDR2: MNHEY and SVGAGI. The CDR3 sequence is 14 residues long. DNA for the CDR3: TGTGCCAGCAGTTACGGCACCCTGAACACTGAAGCTTTCTTT. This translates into CASSYGTLNTEAFF.